Presented here are 27 T cell receptor beta chains from one specimen sequenced in a study of blood T cell repertoires in COVID-19. Method: immunoSEQ multiplex PCR; TCRdb's copy keeps in-frame clones and lacks some. The sample carries about 40,000 clones, about 79% recorded once. The material sequenced was peripheral blood. The origin of the receptors is a woman in her sixties with acute or convalescent COVID-19.

The V call is TRBV20-1, the J call TRBJ1-3; 7 positions agree with TRBD1. V was clipped by 3 bases and J by 0 bases; unmatched bases: 2. The CDR3 is 14 amino acids. Per germline, CDR1 DFQATT and CDR2 SNEGSKA (reference sequence). CDR3 in amino acids: CSASRQGSGNTIYF. DNA of the CDR3: TGCAGTGCTAGTCGACAGGGCTCTGGAAACACCATATATTTT.

This clone was counted a single time. The chain couples TRBV2 to TRBJ1-5, with 7 nucleotides matching TRBD1. CDR3 size: 15 residues. CDR1 SNHLY and CDR2 FYNNEI come from the germline V gene. V shed 5 bases and J 0 bases; nucleotides not matched to a gene: 4. The DNA for the CDR3 is TGTGCCAGCAGTACAGGGGTAGCTAGCAATCAGCCCCAGCATTTT. As protein: CASSTGVASNQPQHF.

The genes are TRBV18 and TRBJ1-2; D not resolved. Trimming shortened V by 3 bases and J by 2 bases, and 13 bases separated the two germline ends. The CDR3 is 15 residues long. The germline gives CDR1 KGHSH, CDR2 LQKENI. CDR3 region: CASSPVKQLNYGYTF. In nucleotides, the CDR3 is TGTGCCAGCTCACCCGTGAAACAGTTAAACTATGGCTACACCTTC.

This clone was seen a handful of times. The rearrangement joins TRBV2 to TRBJ1-2, with TRBD1 as a possible D gene (5 bases). V shed 2 bases and J shed 6 bases, with 13 bases lying between them. Germline V gene sequence: CDR1 SNHLY, CDR2 FYNNEI. The CDR3 is made up of 14 amino acids. CDR3 coding DNA: TGTGCCAGCAGTGAATTGGGGGGATGGGATGGCTACACCTTC. Protein sequence: CASSELGGWDGYTF.

This clone was observed a few times. V and J are TRBV7-2 and TRBJ1-1; 7 bases line up with TRBD1. The CDR3 extends over 13 amino acids. V trimming: 6 bases; J trimming: 1 base; junction bases outside the gene matches: 2. Germline V gene sequence: CDR1 SGHTA, CDR2 FQGNSA. The CDR3 reads CASSRQGNTEAFF. The CDR3 DNA is TGTGCCAGCAGTCGACAGGGGAACACTGAAGCTTTCTTT.

The DNA for the CDR3 is TGTGCCAGCACCCGAGAGGGGACTAGCGGTCCCTACGAGCAGTACTTC. Protein product: CASTREGTSGPYEQYF. V usage is TRBV2 and J usage is TRBJ2-7, with 11 bases identical to TRBD2. Losses at the gene ends were 7 bases for V and 2 bases for J; bases not matched to a gene: 10. The CDR3 extends over 16 amino acids. CDR1 and CDR2 from the germline V gene are SNHLY and FYNNEI.

The gene calls are TRBV3-1 (or the pseudogene TRBV3-2) and TRBJ2-7; 13 bases are shared with TRBD2. Unmatched junction bases numbered 19, after V lost 5 bases and J lost 3 bases. The germline CDR1 and CDR2 sequences are LGHDT and YNNKEL (reference sequence). CDR3 length equals 20 residues. CDR3 bases: TGTGCCAGCAGCGGAGGAATCCCGGGACTAGCGGGAAGTTTAGGCTACGAGCAGTACTTC. This gives the protein CASSGGIPGLAGSLGYEQYF.

V is TRBV28 and J is TRBJ1-2, with 8 nucleotides matching TRBD1. The CDR3 contains 16 residues. V was pared by 6 bases and J by 4 bases, with 13 bases of the junction left unmatched. CDR1 and CDR2 (germline): MDHEN, SYDVKM. The CDR3 coding sequence is TGTGCCAGCAGCCCAGGATCAGGGGGCGCAGTCTATGGCTACACCTTC. Translation gives CASSPGSGGAVYGYTF.

This rearrangement joins TRBV6-5 to TRBJ1-6; TRBD1 matches at 7 bases. The CDR3 is 13 amino acids. Germline V CDR1 and CDR2: MNHEY, SVGAGI. V trimming: 4 bases; J trimming: 8 bases; junction bases outside the gene matches: 2. The CDR3 DNA follows: TGTGCCAGCAGTTCAGGGGGGTATTCACCCCTCCACTTT. Protein sequence: CASSSGGYSPLHF.

This clone counts as medium-sized. This chain joins TRBV6-4 and TRBJ2-3; weak D call: TRBD2 (6 bases). This CDR3 spans 13 amino acids. Germline V gene data show CDR1 as MRHNA and CDR2 as SNTAGT. V lost 2 bases and J 4 bases, leaving 7 bases between the germline ends. CDR3: CASSDGTPDTQYF. The CDR3 DNA sequence: TGTGCCAGCAGTGACGGGACTCCAGATACGCAGTATTTT.

This chain links TRBV28 with TRBJ2-7, with TRBD1 matching 10 bases. CDR1 and CDR2 from the germline V gene are MDHEN and SYDVKM. The CDR3 has 15 amino acids. V trimming: 5 bases; J trimming: 9 bases; junction bases outside the gene matches: 13. The CDR3 nucleotides are TGTGCCAGCAGTAGCCTGGGACAGGGGTCCCCCAGGCAGTACTTC. It translates to CASSSLGQGSPRQYF.

The CDR3 reads CASSPPTAMNTEAFF. The CDR3 coding sequence is TGTGCCAGCTCACCACCGACAGCTATGAACACTGAAGCTTTCTTT. The V and J genes are TRBV18 and TRBJ1-1, with D perhaps TRBD1 (5 bases). CDR1 and CDR2 (germline): KGHSH, LQKENI. The CDR3 sequence is 15 residues long. V was pared by 0 bases and J by 0 bases, with 8 bases between.

The chain recombines TRBV19 with TRBJ1-1, with D unclear. The germline CDR1 and CDR2 sequences are LNHDA and SQIVND (reference sequence). V was trimmed by 5 bases and J by 4 bases, leaving 11 bases between them. This CDR3 has 13 residues. CDR3 sequence (DNA): TGTGCCAGTAGTGTTCGGGAGGTCACTGAAGCTTTCTTT. This translates into CASSVREVTEAFF.

The gene calls are TRBV28 and TRBJ1-6, with 8 nucleotides matching TRBD1. V lost 6 bases and J lost 6; bases outside the gene matches: 4. This CDR3 has 14 amino acids. Germline V gives CDR1 MDHEN, CDR2 SYDVKM. The CDR3 DNA reads TGTGCCAGCAGGAGACAGGGGCGTAATTCACCCCTCCACTTT. This encodes CASRRQGRNSPLHF.

The rearrangement joins TRBV5-1 to TRBJ2-1, with 7 bases aligning to TRBD2. This CDR3 is 16 amino acids long. With 0 bases clipped from V and 2 bases from J, the junction kept 5 bases outside the gene matches. Germline CDR1 SGHRS, CDR2 YFSETQ. DNA for the CDR3: TGCGCCAGCAGCTTGGGGGGCGGGAGAACCTACAATGAGCAGTTCTTC. This gives the protein CASSLGGGRTYNEQFF.

This chain joins TRBV28 and TRBJ2-1; 9 nucleotides agree with TRBD1. Germline lookup yields CDR1 MDHEN and CDR2 SYDVKM. The CDR3 consists of 12 residues. V was pared by 7 bases and J by 15 bases, with 10 bases of the junction left unmatched. The CDR3 loop is CASTASGQGLFF. In nucleotides, the CDR3 is TGTGCCAGCACCGCGTCGGGACAGGGTCTGTTCTTC.

The chain is built from TRBV3-1 (or the pseudogene TRBV3-2) and TRBJ2-1, with TRBD2 matching 9 bases. The V gene end was trimmed by 3 bases and the J gene end by 10 bases; junction bases not matched to a gene: 13. The CDR3 runs to 16 residues. CDR1 is LGHDT, CDR2 YNNKEL, per germline (reference sequence). CDR3 loop: CASSQFAGGPFSEQFF. The CDR3 region has the DNA TGTGCCAGCAGCCAGTTTGCGGGAGGGCCGTTTTCGGAGCAGTTCTTC.

J is TRBJ2-3 and V is TRBV5-1, with D perhaps matching TRBD1 (6 bases). The germline CDR1 and CDR2 sequences are SGHRS and YFSETQ. Trimming took 4 bases from V and 1 from J, leaving 10 bases between them. The CDR3 extends over 14 amino acids. Here the CDR3 reads CASSGGQRTDTQYF. The CDR3 nucleotides read TGCGCCAGCAGCGGTGGACAGCGCACAGATACGCAGTATTTT.

This chain uses TRBV19 with TRBJ1-5, with D perhaps TRBD1 (6 bases). V was cut by 6 bases and J by 2 bases, with 20 bases left in between. The CDR3 sequence is 17 residues long. Germline lookup yields CDR1 LNHDA and CDR2 SQIVND (reference sequence). CDR3 amino acids: CASSPLGSNRGNQPQHF. DNA of the CDR3: TGTGCCAGTAGCCCGCTGGGCTCAAACAGGGGCAATCAGCCCCAGCATTTT.

The rearrangement uses TRBV10-3 and TRBJ1-4, with 9 bases matching TRBD1. Unmatched junction bases numbered 1, after V lost 2 bases and J lost 0 bases. The length of the CDR3 is 16 residues. CDR1 and CDR2 (germline): ENHRY, SYGVKD. The CDR3: CAISEGQGTTNEKLFF. The CDR3 bases are TGTGCCATCAGTGAGGGACAGGGGACAACTAATGAAAAACTGTTTTTT.

This CDR3 reads CASSLTGNGYTF. CDR3 DNA sequence: TGTGCCAGCAGCCTTACAGGGAATGGCTACACCTTC. This chain uses TRBV7-9 with TRBJ1-2; a weak D match, TRBD1 (6 bases). The CDR3 consists of 12 residues. The V gene's germline CDR1 is SEHNR and CDR2 FQNEAQ (reference sequence). With 5 bases removed from V and 6 bases from J, the gap between germline ends came to 10 bases. Full variable domain (outside the CDR3, taken from reference TRBV7-9 and TRBJ1-2): DTGVSQNPRHKITKRGQNVTFRCDPISEHNRLYWYRQTLGQGPEFLTYFQNEAQLEKSRLLSDRFSAERPKGSFSTLEIQRTEQGDSAMYLCASSLTGNGYTFGSGTRLTVV.

Only a few counts were recorded for this clone. The gene calls are TRBV30 and TRBJ1-6; D is ambiguous. Trimming shortened V by 7 bases and J by 3 bases, and 13 bases separated the two germline ends. This CDR3 is built from 14 residues. Germline lookup yields CDR1 GTSNPN and CDR2 SVGIG (reference sequence). The CDR3 loop reads CASTWPSYNSPLHF. In DNA, the CDR3 is TGTGCCTCCACCTGGCCAAGCTATAATTCACCCCTCCACTTT. Full variable domain (outside the CDR3, taken from reference TRBV30 and TRBJ1-6): SQTIHQWPATLVQPVGSPLSLECTVEGTSNPNLYWYRQAAGRGLQLLFYSVGIGQISSEVPQNLSASRPQDRQFILSSKKLLLSDSGFYLCASTWPSYNSPLHFGNGTRLTVT.

This chain connects TRBV7-8 to TRBJ2-7, with D maybe TRBD2 (6 bases). The V end lost 5 bases, the J end lost 4 bases, and 12 bases lay between the germline ends. The V gene's germline CDR1 is SGHVS and CDR2 FQNEAQ. The CDR3 spans 13 residues. The CDR3 DNA reads as TGTGCCAGCAGCCCGGGGGAAGGATACGAGCAGTACTTC. Amino acids: CASSPGEGYEQYF. Filled out from reference TRBV7-8 and TRBJ2-7, the complete variable domain reads GAGVSQSPRYKVAKRGQDVALRCDPISGHVSLFWYQQALGQGPEFLTYFQNEAQLDKSGLPSDRFFAERPEGSVSTLKIQRTQQEDSAVYLCASSPGEGYEQYFGPGTRLTVT.

This CDR3 is CASSNTNNQPQHF. The DNA of the CDR3 is TGTGCCAGCAGCAACACAAACAATCAGCCCCAGCATTTT. The rearrangement uses TRBV12-3 or TRBV12-4 and TRBJ1-5; the D is unclear. The germline V and J ends were trimmed by 6 bases and 3 bases, with 9 bases remaining between them. The length of the CDR3 is 13 residues.

V and J are TRBV28 and TRBJ2-7, with D unclear. With 1 base removed from V and 4 bases from J, the gap between germline ends came to 8 bases. Looked up from germline, CDR1 is MDHEN and CDR2 is SYDVKM. The CDR3 extends over 13 amino acids. The CDR3 spells CASSLLYGYEQYF. DNA of the CDR3: TGTGCCAGCAGTTTATTATACGGTTACGAGCAGTACTTC.

This CDR3 reads CASSPRQGFRSGEKLFF. As DNA, the CDR3 is TGTGCCAGCAGTCCTCGACAGGGCTTCAGGTCGGGTGAAAAACTGTTTTTT. This rearrangement joins TRBV28 to TRBJ1-4; 7 nucleotides agree with TRBD1. V dropped 5 bases and J dropped 7; count of bases not matched to a gene: 16. Looked up from germline, CDR1 is MDHEN and CDR2 is SYDVKM. This CDR3 has 17 residues.

The chain uses TRBV27 and TRBJ2-3; TRBD2 agrees at 13 bases. The J segment lost 1 base and the V segment lost 5 bases, leaving 6 bases of the junction unmatched. Germline CDR1 reads MNHEY; CDR2 reads SMNVEV (reference sequence). The CDR3 covers 17 residues. The CDR3 spells CASSGLAGAYGTDTQYF. CDR3 DNA: TGTGCCAGCAGTGGACTAGCGGGAGCTTATGGCACAGATACGCAGTATTTT.